This passage covers 29 T cell receptor beta chains from one sample sequenced in a study of T-cell memory formation after mild COVID-19. Each CDR3 protein is one row after TCRdb ran MiXCR on the 5' RACE reads. The sample carries some 82,000 distinct CDR3 sequences, around 13% recorded once. Specimen: PBMCs or a T cell subset sorted from them (not recorded which). These receptors were taken from a man between 18 and 29 years old who had mild COVID-19 (a few samples of this study predate the infection). Cell type and time point are not known.

This clonotype was picked up many times. The rearrangement links TRBV4-3 to TRBJ2-3; 11 bases are a match to TRBD2. The V gene end was trimmed by 1 base and the J gene end by 6 bases; junction bases not matched to a gene: 3. The CDR3 loop spans 15 amino acids. Germline-derived CDR1 and CDR2 are LGHNA and YSLEER. CDR3 in amino acids: CASSQASGGPDTQYF. The CDR3 region has the DNA TGCGCCAGCAGCCAAGCTAGCGGGGGGCCGGATACGCAGTATTTT.

This clonotype has only a few counts. This chain uses TRBV5-5 with TRBJ1-6; no clear D gene. Trimming left V 4 bases short and J 12 bases short, with 26 bases between. The CDR3 extends over 17 amino acids. From germline, CDR1 is SGHKS and CDR2 YYEKEE (reference sequence). The CDR3 nucleotides read TGTGCCAGCAGCCCCGGGTCGCTAGGGATTAATCGGGAACCCCTCCACTTT. Its translation: CASSPGSLGINREPLHF.

The chain joins TRBV6-6 to TRBJ1-1; a possible D gene is TRBD1 (5 bases). Germline CDR1 MNHNY, CDR2 SVGAGI (reference sequence). CDR3 size: 14 residues. V shed 10 bases and J shed 5 bases, with 20 bases lying between them. This CDR3 reads CATGDGYGRTEAFF. The DNA for the CDR3 is TGTGCCACGGGGGACGGGTATGGGCGGACTGAAGCTTTCTTT.

This clonotype was recorded a few times. J is TRBJ1-5 and V is TRBV7-8; D unclear. This CDR3 contains 15 residues. The V end lost 5 bases, the J end lost 3 bases, and 14 bases lay between the germline ends. The germline gives CDR1 SGHVS, CDR2 FQNEAQ. The CDR3 here is CASSLPWQANQPQHF. The CDR3 coding sequence is TGTGCCAGCAGCCTCCCTTGGCAGGCCAATCAGCCCCAGCATTTT.

This chain connects TRBV4-3 to TRBJ1-5; 9 bases fit TRBD1. The CDR3 length is 19 residues. Trimming at V came to 0 bases and at J to 0 bases, leaving 9 bases not matched to a gene. CDR1 and CDR2 (germline): LGHNA, YSLEER. CDR3 nucleotides: TGCGCCAGCAGCCAAGAAACCGGGACAGGGTCTTATAGCAATCAGCCCCAGCATTTT. Translating gives CASSQETGTGSYSNQPQHF.

This clonotype was counted only a few times. The rearrangement joins TRBV20-1 to TRBJ2-7; TRBD1 agrees at 7 bases. V lost 5 bases, J lost 0 bases, and 7 bases stayed unmatched. The CDR3 covers 14 residues. Germline assignment: CDR1 DFQATT and CDR2 SNEGSKA (reference sequence). The CDR3 region has the DNA TGCAGTGCTGACGACAGGGTTAGCTCCTACGAGCAGTACGTC. As protein: CSADDRVSSYEQYV.

In regard to this clonotype: The junction departs from germline at one end; a sequencing error may be responsible. The rearrangement links TRBV5-1 to TRBJ1-1; D not resolved. The CDR3 has 14 amino acids. Germline assignment: CDR1 SGHRS and CDR2 YFSETQ. The CDR3: CASSPQGREDEDFF. CDR3 coding DNA: TGCGCCAGCAGCCCTCAAGGGAGGGAGGATGAAGATTTCTTT.

This clonotype was seen ten or more times. V is TRBV3-1 and J is TRBJ2-1, with 9 nucleotides matching TRBD1. V lost 4 bases and J lost 7; bases outside the gene matches: 5. The CDR3 has 14 amino acids. CDR1 and CDR2 from the germline V gene are LGHDT and YNNKEL (reference sequence). As DNA, the CDR3 is TGTGCCAGCAGCCTCACCGGGACAGGGAATGAGCAGTTCTTC. This gives the protein CASSLTGTGNEQFF.

The chain employs TRBV10-3 and TRBJ2-1; 11 nucleotides line up with TRBD1. CDR3 length: 14 residues. V was clipped by 10 bases and J by 4 bases; unmatched bases: 6. CDR1 and CDR2 from the germline V gene are ENHRY and SYGVKD. CDR3 amino acids: CASGTGGIYNEQFF. CDR3 bases: TGTGCCAGCGGGACAGGGGGTATATACAATGAGCAGTTCTTC.

The chain recombines TRBV4-1 with TRBJ2-1; D might be TRBD1 (6 bases). Trimming removed 0 bases from V and 9 bases from J, with 6 bases in between. The CDR3 extends over 12 amino acids. The germline V gene has CDR1 MGHRA and CDR2 YSYEKL. DNA of the CDR3: TGCGCCAGCAGCCAAGAAGGGGGTGAGCAGTTCTTC. Translating it yields CASSQEGGEQFF.

This clonotype was counted ten times or more. The chain uses TRBV5-4 and TRBJ2-7; a weak D match, TRBD2 (6 bases). V lost 0 bases and J 7 bases, leaving 14 bases between the germline ends. Germline CDR1 and CDR2: SGHNT and YYREEE (reference sequence). CDR3 size: 14 residues. The CDR3 DNA reads as TGTGCCAGCAGCTTGGGGGTCTCCGCGGGGGAGCAGTACTTC. Its protein is CASSLGVSAGEQYF.

The chain carries TRBV15 and TRBJ1-1; D is unresolved. CDR3 size: 13 residues. The V end was cut by 0 bases, the J end by 4 bases, with 6 bases between. Germline V lookup: CDR1 LNHNV, CDR2 YYDKDF (reference sequence). DNA for the CDR3: TGTGCCACCAGCAGAGATGAGCCCACTGAAGCTTTCTTT. Translated: CATSRDEPTEAFF.

The chain is built from TRBV7-6 and TRBJ1-2, with 7 bases fitting TRBD1. Germline V CDR1 and CDR2: SGHVS, FNYEAQ. The CDR3 spans 15 residues. V was clipped by 2 bases and J by 3 bases; unmatched bases: 6. CDR3 nucleotides: TGTGCCAGCAGCTTAAACGACAGGGAGGACTATGGCTACACCTTC. Protein sequence: CASSLNDREDYGYTF.

This clonotype was seen a handful of times. The V and J genes are TRBV29-1 and TRBJ2-2, with D perhaps TRBD2 (6 bases). The CDR3 runs to 12 residues. V lost 7 bases and J 6 bases, leaving 12 bases between the germline ends. Germline V gives CDR1 SQVTM, CDR2 ANQGSEA. The CDR3 is CSGSGGAGELFF. CDR3 nucleotides: TGCAGCGGTTCCGGAGGGGCCGGGGAGCTGTTTTTT.

This clonotype was found a few times. V usage is TRBV6-6 and J usage is TRBJ2-5, with 11 bases matching TRBD1. The CDR3 runs to 18 residues. V shed 6 bases and J 2 bases; nucleotides not matched to a gene: 14. In germline, CDR1 is MNHNY, CDR2 SVGAGI (reference sequence). CDR3 DNA: TGTGCCAGCAGGACGATCCGGGCCGGGACAGGGGGACAAGAGACCCAGTACTTC. It translates to CASRTIRAGTGGQETQYF.

The chain joins TRBV21-1 to TRBJ1-5; the D segment call TRBD1 is taken from the table without a DNA check. TRBV21-1 is flagged as a pseudogene. The CDR3 is 18 residues long. CDR3 coding DNA: TGTGCCAGCAGCACAAGCGAGGGACAAACCTATAGCAATCAGCCCCAGCATTTT. Translating gives CASSTSEGQTYSNQPQHF.

This clonotype showed up just a few times. V is TRBV7-6 and J is TRBJ2-4; D is perhaps TRBD2 (5 bases). Germline V gene data show CDR1 as SGHVS and CDR2 as FNYEAQ. The CDR3 runs to 15 residues. Trimming took 5 bases from V and 3 from J, leaving 14 bases between them. The CDR3: CASSPGEFSKNIQYF. For the CDR3, the DNA is TGTGCCAGCAGCCCTGGGGAGTTTAGCAAAAACATTCAGTACTTC. The complete variable domain, with remaining parts taken from reference TRBV7-6 and TRBJ2-4, reads GAGVSQSPRYKVTKRGQDVALRCDPISGHVSLYWYRQALGQGPEFLTYFNYEAQQDKSGLPNDRFSAERPEGSISTLTIQRTEQRDSAMYRCASSPGEFSKNIQYFGAGTRLSVL.

This clonotype was detected a few times. The chain combines TRBV2 with TRBJ1-4; 7 bases align to TRBD1. The CDR3 spans 14 residues. Germline trimming cut 7 bases from V and 7 bases from J; bases unmatched to any gene: 9. The V gene's germline CDR1 is SNHLY and CDR2 FYNNEI. The CDR3 DNA reads TGTGCCAGCACCCCAACAGGGGTTGGTGAAAAACTGTTTTTT. It encodes CASTPTGVGEKLFF.

The V and J genes are TRBV9 and TRBJ2-1, with a weak D call TRBD2 (6 bases). The germline gives CDR1 SGDLS, CDR2 YYNGEE. V was shortened by 4 bases and J by 4 bases, with 15 bases between the two germline ends. This CDR3 has 15 residues. CDR3 coding DNA: TGTGCCAGCAGCACCCGACTAGAAATGTACAATGAGCAGTTCTTC. It encodes CASSTRLEMYNEQFF.

In its sample, this clonotype was seen a few times. The chain recombines TRBV4-2 with TRBJ2-2; 12 positions agree with TRBD2. This CDR3 region has 19 residues. Trimming cost V 6 bases and J 4 bases; bases outside gene matches: 15. Germline lookup yields CDR1 LGHNA and CDR2 YNFKEQ. The CDR3 loop reads CASRFGATSGGPGTGELFF. As DNA, the CDR3 is TGTGCCAGCAGGTTCGGGGCCACTAGCGGGGGGCCCGGCACCGGGGAGCTGTTTTTT.

The V gene is TRBV28, the J gene TRBJ1-5, with unresolved D. The CDR3 contains 12 residues. V was cut by 4 bases and J by 4 bases, with 5 bases left in between. Germline CDR1 is MDHEN and CDR2 is SYDVKM. The CDR3 bases are TGTGCCAGCAGTTACTCGAATCAGCCCCAGCATTTT. Translation gives CASSYSNQPQHF.

The chain has TRBV7-9 and TRBJ1-1; D remains ambiguous. The length of the CDR3 is 12 residues. V was shortened by 1 base and J by 8 bases, with 8 bases between the two germline ends. Germline CDR1 SEHNR, CDR2 FQNEAQ (reference sequence). In DNA, the CDR3 is TGTGCCAGCAGCTTAGGTTTCAGGGAAGCTTTCTTT. Protein: CASSLGFREAFF. Together with reference TRBV7-9 and TRBJ1-1, the CDR3 gives the full variable domain: DTGVSQNPRHKITKRGQNVTFRCDPISEHNRLYWYRQTLGQGPEFLTYFQNEAQLEKSRLLSDRFSAERPKGSFSTLEIQRTEQGDSAMYLCASSLGFREAFFGQGTRLTVV.

This clonotype was picked up a small number of times. V is TRBV29-1 and J is TRBJ2-5, with D hard to call. The CDR3 loop spans 15 amino acids. Germline assignment: CDR1 SQVTM and CDR2 ANQGSEA. V was pared by 0 bases and J by 4 bases, with 15 bases between. The CDR3 DNA reads as TGCAGCGTTGAAGATCTTTACCAGGAAGGAGAGACCCAGTACTTC. Translated: CSVEDLYQEGETQYF.

The CDR3 sequence is CSARELGLAYQETQYF. The DNA of the CDR3 is TGCAGTGCTAGAGAACTGGGCCTCGCGTACCAAGAGACCCAGTACTTC. This rearrangement joins TRBV20-1 to TRBJ2-5; D remains ambiguous. There are 16 residues in the CDR3. The V and J ends lost 0 bases and 0 bases respectively, with 14 bases between them. Per germline, CDR1 DFQATT and CDR2 SNEGSKA (reference sequence).

V and J are TRBV7-9 and TRBJ1-6; D ambiguous. V lost 4 bases, J lost 9 bases, and 16 bases lay in between. Germline loops: CDR1 SEHNR, CDR2 FQNEAQ (reference sequence). This CDR3 contains 15 residues. This CDR3 reads CASSYYGGMSSPLHF. CDR3 DNA: TGTGCCAGCAGCTACTATGGAGGGATGAGTTCACCCCTCCACTTT.

This clonotype was seen more than once but under ten times. This chain joins TRBV19 and TRBJ2-1, with D perhaps matching TRBD2 (5 bases). Germline CDR1 LNHDA, CDR2 SQIVND (reference sequence). This CDR3 region has 18 residues. Trimming removed 0 bases from V and 0 bases from J, with 15 bases in between. CDR3 DNA sequence: TGTGCCAGTAGTATAGATCATTCCGGGGTTAGCTCCTACAATGAGCAGTTCTTC. Encoded protein: CASSIDHSGVSSYNEQFF. Combining the CDR3 with reference TRBV19 and TRBJ2-1 gives the whole variable domain DGGITQSPKYLFRKEGQNVTLSCEQNLNHDAMYWYRQDPGQGLRLIYYSQIVNDFQKGDIAEGYSVSREKKESFPLTVTSAQKNPTAFYLCASSIDHSGVSSYNEQFFGPGTRLTVL.

This clonotype appeared a few times. The J gene is TRBJ2-1, the V gene TRBV5-1; 7 nucleotides match TRBD2. The CDR3 has 16 residues. The J segment lost 0 bases and the V segment lost 4 bases, leaving 7 bases of the junction unmatched. Germline V lookup: CDR1 SGHRS, CDR2 YFSETQ. The CDR3 nucleotides are TGCGCCAGCAGCCCAGAGCGGGGTAGCTCCTACAATGAGCAGTTCTTC. This codes for CASSPERGSSYNEQFF.

This clonotype was seen only once. The V call is TRBV11-3, the J call TRBJ2-1; perhaps TRBD2 as D (5 bases). V gave up 5 bases and J gave up 0 bases, with 14 bases separating them. The CDR3 contains 16 residues. From germline, CDR1 is SGHNT and CDR2 YENEEA. The CDR3 is CASSPPAGSSYNEQFF. The CDR3, as DNA: TGTGCCAGCAGCCCCCCCGCGGGCAGCTCCTACAATGAGCAGTTCTTC.

The chain is built from TRBV6-6 and TRBJ2-1, with D uncertain. Germline assignment: CDR1 MNHNY and CDR2 SVGAGI (reference sequence). CDR3 size: 12 residues. V was trimmed by 6 bases and J by 7 bases, leaving 10 bases between them. As DNA, the CDR3 is TGTGCCAGCAGCCTGACTTCAAATGAGCAGTTCTTC. Translating it yields CASSLTSNEQFF.